The sequence of this T cell receptor beta chain was determined in a study of blood T cell repertoires in COVID-19. Study-level information: PBMCs, B-cell-depleted T cells, or T cells were the source of the cDNA or gDNA that made up the material.

The germline V gene encodes CDR1 SGHKS and CDR2 YYEKEE (reference sequence). With V trimmed by 7 bases and J by 1 base, 11 bases remained unmatched. This CDR3 spans 15 amino acids. The data were produced by immunoSEQ multiplex PCR, yet TCRdb's version contains in-frame clones alone and is incomplete. The data show fewer than 150,000 clones, with about 90% seen just once and about 10% held by the top ten. This receptor was taken from a man aged 50 to 59 with active or convalescent COVID-19. This chain links TRBV5-5 with TRBJ2-7; 7 nucleotides match TRBD2. Input material: peripheral blood. CDR3 region: CASGVAGLSSYEQYF. As DNA, the CDR3 is TGTGCCAGCGGGGTAGCGGGTTTGTCGTCCTACGAGCAGTACTTC. The variable domain in full, completed from reference TRBV5-5 and TRBJ2-7, reads DAGVTQSPTHLIKTRGQQVTLRCSPISGHKSVSWYQQVLGQGPQFIFQYYEKEERGRGNFPDRFSARQFPNYSSELNVNALLLGDSALYLCASGVAGLSSYEQYFGPGTRLTVT.